This note documents a single T cell receptor beta chain sequence. Its antigen is unidentified. This sample is part of a study of blood T cells in healthy people across ages. General study points: It was held that the diversity estimates obtained from one million T cells were underestimates.

A J-beta primer mix and a sample-barcoded 5' primer were used in a second PCR of about 7 to 11 cycles. TCRdb ran MiXCR on the 5' RACE reads and lists one entry per CDR3 protein. The sample consists of hundreds of thousands of distinct CDR3 sequences, about 61% of them appearing once. Germline CDR1 reads LGHNA; CDR2 reads YNFKEQ. The CDR3 runs 17 residues. V was pared by 1 base and J by 2 bases, with 17 bases between. Researchers isolated at least 7 million PBMCs per sample. Each sample yielded at least 5.5 micrograms of PBMC total RNA. Sequencing used blood. The clonotype comes from a man aged 40-49 years in good health. V is TRBV4-2 and J is TRBJ2-5; D possibly corresponds to TRBD2 (6 bases). CDR3 nucleotide sequence: TGTGCCAGCAGCCAAGGGAGGGCAGGCGACAATCAAGAGACCCAGTACTTC. Its translation is CASSQGRAGDNQETQYF.